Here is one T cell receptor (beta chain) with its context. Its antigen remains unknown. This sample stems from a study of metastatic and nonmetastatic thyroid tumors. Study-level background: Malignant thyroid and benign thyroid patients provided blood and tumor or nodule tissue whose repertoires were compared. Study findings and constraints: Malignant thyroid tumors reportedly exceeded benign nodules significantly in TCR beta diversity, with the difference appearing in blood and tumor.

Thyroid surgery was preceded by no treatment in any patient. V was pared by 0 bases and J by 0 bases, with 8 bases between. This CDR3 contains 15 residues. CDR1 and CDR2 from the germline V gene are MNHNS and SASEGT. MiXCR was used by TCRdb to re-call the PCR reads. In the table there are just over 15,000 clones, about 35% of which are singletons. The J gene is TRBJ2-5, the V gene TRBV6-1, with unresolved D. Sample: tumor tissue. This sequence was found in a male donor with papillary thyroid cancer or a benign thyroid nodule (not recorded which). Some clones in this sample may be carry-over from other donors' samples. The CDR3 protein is CASSEALGNQETQYF. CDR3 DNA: TGTGCCAGCAGTGAAGCGCTCGGAAACCAAGAGACCCAGTACTTC.